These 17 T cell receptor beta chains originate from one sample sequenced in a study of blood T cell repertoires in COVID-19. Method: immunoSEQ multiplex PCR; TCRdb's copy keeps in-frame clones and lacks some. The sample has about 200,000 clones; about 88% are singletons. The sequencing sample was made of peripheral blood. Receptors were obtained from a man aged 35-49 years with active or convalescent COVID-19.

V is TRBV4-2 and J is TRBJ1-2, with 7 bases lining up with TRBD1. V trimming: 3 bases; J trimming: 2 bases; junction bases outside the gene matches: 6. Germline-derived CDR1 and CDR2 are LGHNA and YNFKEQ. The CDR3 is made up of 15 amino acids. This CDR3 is CASSHRQGGNYGYTF. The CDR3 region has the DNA TGTGCCAGCAGCCACCGACAGGGAGGAAACTATGGCTACACCTTC.

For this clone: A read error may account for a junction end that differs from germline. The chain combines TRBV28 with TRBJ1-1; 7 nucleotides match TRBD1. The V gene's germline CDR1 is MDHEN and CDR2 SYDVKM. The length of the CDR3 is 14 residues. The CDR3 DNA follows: TGTGCCAGCAGTCTACAGGGGCCACCACCTGAGGCTTTCTTT. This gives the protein CASSLQGPPPEAFF.

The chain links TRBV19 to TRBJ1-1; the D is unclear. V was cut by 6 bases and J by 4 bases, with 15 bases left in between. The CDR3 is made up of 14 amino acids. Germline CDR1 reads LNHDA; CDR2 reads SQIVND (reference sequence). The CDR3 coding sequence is TGTGCCAGTAGGAGGTTGGCGGGTAGCACTGAAGCTTTCTTT. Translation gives CASRRLAGSTEAFF. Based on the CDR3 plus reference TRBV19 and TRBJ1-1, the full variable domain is DGGITQSPKYLFRKEGQNVTLSCEQNLNHDAMYWYRQDPGQGLRLIYYSQIVNDFQKGDIAEGYSVSREKKESFPLTVTSAQKNPTAFYLCASRRLAGSTEAFFGQGTRLTVV.

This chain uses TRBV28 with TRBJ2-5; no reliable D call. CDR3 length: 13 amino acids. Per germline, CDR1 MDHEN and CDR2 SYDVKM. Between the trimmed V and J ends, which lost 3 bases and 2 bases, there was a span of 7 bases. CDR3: CASSLAQQETQYF. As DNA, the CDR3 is TGTGCCAGCAGTTTGGCACAGCAAGAGACCCAGTACTTC. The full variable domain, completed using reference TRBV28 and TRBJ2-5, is DVKVTQSSRYLVKRTGEKVFLECVQDMDHENMFWYRQDPGLGLRLIYFSYDVKMKEKGDIPEGYSVSREKKERFSLILESASTNQTSMYLCASSLAQQETQYFGPGTRLLVL.

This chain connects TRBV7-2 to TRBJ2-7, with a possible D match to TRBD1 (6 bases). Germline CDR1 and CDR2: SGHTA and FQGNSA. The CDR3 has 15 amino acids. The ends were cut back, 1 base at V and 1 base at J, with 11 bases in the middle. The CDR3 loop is CASSLGGTGSYEQYF. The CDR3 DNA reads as TGTGCCAGCAGCTTAGGCGGTACAGGGTCCTACGAGCAGTACTTC. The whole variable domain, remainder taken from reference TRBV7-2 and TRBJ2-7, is GAGVSQSPSNKVTEKGKDVELRCDPISGHTALYWYRQSLGQGLEFLIYFQGNSAPDKSGLPSDRFSAERTGGSVSTLTIQRTQQEDSAVYLCASSLGGTGSYEQYFGPGTRLTVT.

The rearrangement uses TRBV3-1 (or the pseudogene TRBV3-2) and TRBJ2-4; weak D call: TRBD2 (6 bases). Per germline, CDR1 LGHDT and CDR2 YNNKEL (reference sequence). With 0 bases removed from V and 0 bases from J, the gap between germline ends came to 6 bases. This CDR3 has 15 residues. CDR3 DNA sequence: TGTGCCAGCAGCCAAGACGGGGGAGCCAAAAACATTCAGTACTTC. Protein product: CASSQDGGAKNIQYF.

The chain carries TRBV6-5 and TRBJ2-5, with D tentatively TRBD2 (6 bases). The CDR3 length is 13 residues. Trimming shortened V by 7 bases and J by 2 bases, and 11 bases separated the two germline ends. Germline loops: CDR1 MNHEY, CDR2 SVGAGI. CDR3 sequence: CASTGSGQETQYF. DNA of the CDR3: TGTGCCAGCACTGGGAGCGGGCAAGAGACCCAGTACTTC.

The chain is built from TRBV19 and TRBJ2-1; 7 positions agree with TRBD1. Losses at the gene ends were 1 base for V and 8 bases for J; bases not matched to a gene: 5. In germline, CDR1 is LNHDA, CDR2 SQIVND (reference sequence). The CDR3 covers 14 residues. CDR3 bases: TGTGCCAGTAGTATAGGTTGGGACAGTTATGAGCAGTTCTTC. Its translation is CASSIGWDSYEQFF.

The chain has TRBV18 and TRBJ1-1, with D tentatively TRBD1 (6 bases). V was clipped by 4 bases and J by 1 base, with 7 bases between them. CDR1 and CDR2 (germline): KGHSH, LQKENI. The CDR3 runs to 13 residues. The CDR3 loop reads CASSRQENTEAFF. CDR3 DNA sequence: TGTGCCAGCTCACGACAGGAGAACACTGAAGCTTTCTTT.

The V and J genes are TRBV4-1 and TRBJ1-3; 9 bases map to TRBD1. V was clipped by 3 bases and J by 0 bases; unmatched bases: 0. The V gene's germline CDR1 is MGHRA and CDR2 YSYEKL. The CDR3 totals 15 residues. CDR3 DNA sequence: TGCGCCAGCAGCCAGGGACAGGGCTCTGGAAACACCATATATTTT. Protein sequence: CASSQGQGSGNTIYF.

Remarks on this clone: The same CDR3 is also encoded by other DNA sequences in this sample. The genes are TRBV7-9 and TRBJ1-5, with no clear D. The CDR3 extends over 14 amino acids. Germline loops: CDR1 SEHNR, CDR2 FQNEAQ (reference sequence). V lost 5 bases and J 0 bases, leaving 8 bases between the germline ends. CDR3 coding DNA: TGTGCCAGCAGCGCGGGGAATAGCAATCAGCCCCAGCATTTT. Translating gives CASSAGNSNQPQHF.

The chain's CDR3 is CATSGGAVPLHF. CDR3 DNA: TGTGCCACCAGCGGGGGGGCGGTACCCCTCCACTTT. The chain employs TRBV24-1 and TRBJ1-6; TRBD1 might be the D (6 bases). Germline CDR1 is KGHDR and CDR2 is SFDVKD. The CDR3 is 12 residues long. V dropped 7 bases and J dropped 12 bases, with 12 bases sitting between them.

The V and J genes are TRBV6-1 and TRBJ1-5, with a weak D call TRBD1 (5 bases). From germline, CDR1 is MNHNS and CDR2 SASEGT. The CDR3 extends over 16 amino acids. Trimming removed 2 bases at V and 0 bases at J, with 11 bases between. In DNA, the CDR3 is TGTGCCAGCAGTGAAAGGCGGGACCTTAGCAATCAGCCCCAGCATTTT. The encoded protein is CASSERRDLSNQPQHF.

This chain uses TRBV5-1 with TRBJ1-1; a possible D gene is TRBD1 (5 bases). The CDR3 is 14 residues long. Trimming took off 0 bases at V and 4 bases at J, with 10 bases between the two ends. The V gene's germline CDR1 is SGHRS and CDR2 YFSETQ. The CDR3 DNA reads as TGCGCCAGCAGCTTGGTACAGGCGCCCACTGAAGCTTTCTTT. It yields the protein CASSLVQAPTEAFF.

The CDR3 DNA reads TGTGCCAGCAGTTTAGGGGGACAGGGAGGTGCGGAACTGTTTTTT. This translates into CASSLGGQGGAELFF. This chain links TRBV28 with TRBJ1-4, with 9 bases aligning to TRBD1. The germline CDR1 and CDR2 sequences are MDHEN and SYDVKM. Trimming took 2 bases from V and 12 from J; bases not matched to a gene: 10. The CDR3 has 15 residues.

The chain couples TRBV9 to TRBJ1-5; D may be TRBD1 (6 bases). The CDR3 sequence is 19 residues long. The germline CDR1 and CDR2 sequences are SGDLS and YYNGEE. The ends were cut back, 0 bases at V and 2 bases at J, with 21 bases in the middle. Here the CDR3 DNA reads TGTGCCAGCAGCGTAGGGCCGCAGGACAGCGTGTATGGCAATCAGCCCCAGCATTTT. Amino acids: CASSVGPQDSVYGNQPQHF.

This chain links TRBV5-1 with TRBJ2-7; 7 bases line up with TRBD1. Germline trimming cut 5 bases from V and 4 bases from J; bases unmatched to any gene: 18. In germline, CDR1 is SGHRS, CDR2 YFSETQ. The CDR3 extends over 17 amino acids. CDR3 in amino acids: CASSFVLGQGELYEQYF. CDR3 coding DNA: TGCGCCAGCAGTTTTGTATTAGGGCAGGGGGAATTATACGAGCAGTACTTC.